These T cell receptor beta chains were read from a single sample in a study of control samples from healthy donors and cancer patients. The assay was immunoSEQ multiplex PCR, and TCRdb's table has in-frame clones only and misses some. Of about 170,000 clones listed, 80% to 90% are singletons. The material sequenced was blood. These receptors all come from a man younger than 45 in good health. The CDR3 runs from the conserved cysteine through the conserved F or W. D genes are given only for firm matches. Size is omitted from some rows. Given values are once, few, many or a class for expanded clones.

j_call,clone_size,v_call,d_call,cdr3_nt,cdr3_aa
TRBJ2-5,NA,TRBV3-1/TRBV3-2,NA,TGTGCCAGCAGCCGCCGGGACCTCCAAGAGACCCAGTACTTC,CASSRRDLQETQYF
TRBJ2-3,NA,TRBV13,TRBD2,TGTGCCAGCACTTCCTCAACTAGCGGGGGCTCAGATACGCAGTATTTT,CASTSSTSGGSDTQYF
TRBJ1-1,NA,TRBV19,NA,TGTGCCAGTAAAAACAATCCTAACACTGAAGCTTTCTTT,CASKNNPNTEAFF
TRBJ2-2,NA,TRBV14,NA,TGTGCCAGCAGCCCAGGCCCAGGAGACACCGGGGAGCTGTTTTTT,CASSPGPGDTGELFF
TRBJ1-1,NA,TRBV6-5,NA,TGTGCCAGCAGTTACCGGACAGCTTCTGAAGCTTTCTTT,CASSYRTASEAFF
TRBJ2-7,NA,TRBV18,NA,TGTGCCAGCTCACCAGGGACGGCCCGTGAGCAGTACTTC,CASSPGTAREQYF
TRBJ2-5,NA,TRBV20-1,NA,TGCAGTGGACAAGGGGGGGAGACCCAGTACTTC,CSGQGGETQYF
TRBJ2-7,NA,TRBV30,TRBD1,TGTGCCTGGAGTGTATATTCTGGGACAGGGTGCTACGAGCAGTACTTC,CAWSVYSGTGCYEQYF
TRBJ1-6,NA,TRBV28,TRBD1,TGTGCCAGCAGTTTAGTTGGGACAGGGGGATCACCCCTCCACTTT,CASSLVGTGGSPLHF
TRBJ1-2,NA,TRBV18,NA,TGTGCCAGCTCACCTAATCTAGCGGGATTTGATGGCTACACCTTC,CASSPNLAGFDGYTF
TRBJ2-7,NA,TRBV9,NA,TGTGCCAGCAGCCCAGGAGGGTACGAGCAGTACTTC,CASSPGGYEQYF
TRBJ2-7,few,TRBV6-2/TRBV6-3,NA,TGTGCCAGCAGTTACAGTTTAGATTCCGAGCAGTACTTC,CASSYSLDSEQYF
TRBJ1-2,NA,TRBV2,TRBD1,TGTGCCAGCACCGGGACAGGGATGAGTGGCTACACCTTC,CASTGTGMSGYTF
TRBJ2-1,NA,TRBV27,NA,TGTGCCAGCAGTTTCCGACTGTTAAGGAGCGATGAGCAGTTCTTC,CASSFRLLRSDEQFF
TRBJ2-1,NA,TRBV10-3,TRBD2,TGTGCCATCAGTGATCGGGAGGTCAATGAGCAGTTCTTC,CAISDREVNEQFF
TRBJ1-2,few,TRBV14,TRBD1,TGTGCCAGCAGCCACCCTATCGACAGGGCGATAGATGGCTACACCTTC,CASSHPIDRAIDGYTF
TRBJ1-5,NA,TRBV6-5,NA,TGTGCCAGCAGTTACTCTTATCGGGTTAGCAATCAGCCCCAGCATTTT,CASSYSYRVSNQPQHF
TRBJ1-6,NA,TRBV18,TRBD1,TGTGCCAGCTCCCAAGGACAGGGCGGTTCACCCCTCCACTTT,CASSQGQGGSPLHF
TRBJ2-7,NA,TRBV27,NA,TGTGCCAGCAGTTCAGACAGGAATTCTTACGAGCAGTACTTC,CASSSDRNSYEQYF
TRBJ2-7,NA,TRBV2,TRBD2,TGTGCCAGCAGTAAAGGACTAGCGGAAGCCCACGAGCAGTACTTC,CASSKGLAEAHEQYF
TRBJ2-7,NA,TRBV28,NA,TGTGCCAGCAGCGACCCACGGGGGCAAGGATATTCCTACGAGCAGTACTTC,CASSDPRGQGYSYEQYF
TRBJ1-1,once,TRBV12-3/TRBV12-4,NA,TGTGCCAGCAGTTTAGCGCAGAACACTGAAGCTTTCTTT,CASSLAQNTEAFF
TRBJ1-3,NA,TRBV19,NA,TGTGCCACCTCAATGGGGATCTCTGGAAACACCATATATTTT,CATSMGISGNTIYF
TRBJ1-2,few,TRBV14,TRBD1,TGTGCCAGCAGCCAAGCGAGACAGGGAGGCGGCTACACCTTC,CASSQARQGGGYTF
TRBJ1-4,few,TRBV9,NA,TGTGCCACCAGCGCCGGGGAGTATAATGAAAAACTGTTTTTT,CATSAGEYNEKLFF